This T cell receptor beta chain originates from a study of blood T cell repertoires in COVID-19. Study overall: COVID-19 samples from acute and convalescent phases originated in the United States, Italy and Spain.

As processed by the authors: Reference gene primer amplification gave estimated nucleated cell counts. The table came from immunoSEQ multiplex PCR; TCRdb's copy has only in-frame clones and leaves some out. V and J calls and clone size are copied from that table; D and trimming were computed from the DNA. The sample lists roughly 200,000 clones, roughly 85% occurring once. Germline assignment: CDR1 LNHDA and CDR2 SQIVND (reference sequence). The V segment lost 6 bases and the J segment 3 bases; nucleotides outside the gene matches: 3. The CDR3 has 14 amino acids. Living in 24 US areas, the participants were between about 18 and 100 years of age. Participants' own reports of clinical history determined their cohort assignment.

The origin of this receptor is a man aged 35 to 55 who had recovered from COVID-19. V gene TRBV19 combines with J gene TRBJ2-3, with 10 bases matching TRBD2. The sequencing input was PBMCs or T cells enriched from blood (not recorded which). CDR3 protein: CASRVAGGTDTQYF. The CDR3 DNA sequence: TGTGCCAGTAGGGTAGCGGGAGGTACAGATACGCAGTATTTT.